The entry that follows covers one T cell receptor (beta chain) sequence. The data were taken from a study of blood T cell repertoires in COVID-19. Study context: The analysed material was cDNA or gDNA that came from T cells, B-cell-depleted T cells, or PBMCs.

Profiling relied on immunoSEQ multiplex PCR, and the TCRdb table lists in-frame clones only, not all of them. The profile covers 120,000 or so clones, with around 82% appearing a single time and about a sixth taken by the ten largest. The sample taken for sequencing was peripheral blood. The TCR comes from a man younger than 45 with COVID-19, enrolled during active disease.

The CDR3 bases are TGCGCCAGCAGCCAATCTCGGGCGGGACAGGGAAACGAAAAACTGTTTTTT. Protein sequence: CASSQSRAGQGNEKLFF. The chain links TRBV4-3 to TRBJ1-4; 9 positions match TRBD1. Per germline, CDR1 LGHNA and CDR2 YSLEER. This CDR3 has 17 residues. Trimming at V came to 2 bases and at J to 8 bases, leaving 12 bases not matched to a gene.